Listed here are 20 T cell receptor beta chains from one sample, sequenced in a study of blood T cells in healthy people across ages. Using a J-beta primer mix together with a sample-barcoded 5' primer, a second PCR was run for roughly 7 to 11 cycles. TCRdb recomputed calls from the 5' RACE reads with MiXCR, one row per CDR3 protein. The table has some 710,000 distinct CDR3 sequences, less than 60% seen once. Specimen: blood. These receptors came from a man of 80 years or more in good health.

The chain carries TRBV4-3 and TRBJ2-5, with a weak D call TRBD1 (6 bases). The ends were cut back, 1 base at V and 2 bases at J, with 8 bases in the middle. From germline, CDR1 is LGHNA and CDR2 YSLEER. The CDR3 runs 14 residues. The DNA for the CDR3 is TGCGCCAGCAGCCAAGGGACAGCTCAAGAGACCCAGTACTTC. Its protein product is CASSQGTAQETQYF.

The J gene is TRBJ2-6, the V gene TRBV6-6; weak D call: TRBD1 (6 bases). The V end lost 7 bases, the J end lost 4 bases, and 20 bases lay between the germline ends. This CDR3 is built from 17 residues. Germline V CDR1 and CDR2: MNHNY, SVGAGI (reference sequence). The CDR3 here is CASTQATGSSGANVLTF. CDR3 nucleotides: TGTGCCAGCACCCAGGCCACAGGGTCTTCCGGGGCCAACGTCCTGACTTTC.

CDR3 DNA sequence: TGCAGTGCTGGACTAGCCGCAATCACAGATACGCAGTATTTT. Protein product: CSAGLAAITDTQYF. The rearrangement links TRBV20-1 to TRBJ2-3; the match to TRBD2 covers 8 bases. The germline CDR1 and CDR2 sequences are DFQATT and SNEGSKA (reference sequence). Unmatched junction bases numbered 6, after V lost 5 bases and J lost 2 bases. There are 14 residues in the CDR3.

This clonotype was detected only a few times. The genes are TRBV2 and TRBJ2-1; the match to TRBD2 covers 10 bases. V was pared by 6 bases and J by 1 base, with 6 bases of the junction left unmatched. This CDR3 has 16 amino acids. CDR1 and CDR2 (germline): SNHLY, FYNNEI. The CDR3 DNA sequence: TGTGCCAGCAGGGAGATTAGCGGGAGGTCCTACAATGAGCAGTTCTTC. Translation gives CASREISGRSYNEQFF.

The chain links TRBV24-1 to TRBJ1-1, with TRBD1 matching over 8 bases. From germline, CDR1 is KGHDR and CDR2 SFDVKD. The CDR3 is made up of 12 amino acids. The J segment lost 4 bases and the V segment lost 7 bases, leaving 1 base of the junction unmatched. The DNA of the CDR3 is TGTGCCACCAGCACAGGGGGCACTGAAGCTTTCTTT. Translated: CATSTGGTEAFF.

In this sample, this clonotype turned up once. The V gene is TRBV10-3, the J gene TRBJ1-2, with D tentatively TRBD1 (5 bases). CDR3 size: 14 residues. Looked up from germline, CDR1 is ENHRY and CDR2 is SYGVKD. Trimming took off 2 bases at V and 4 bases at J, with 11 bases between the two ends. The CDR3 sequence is CAISEETALYGYTF. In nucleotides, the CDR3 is TGTGCCATCAGTGAGGAGACAGCCCTCTATGGCTACACCTTC.

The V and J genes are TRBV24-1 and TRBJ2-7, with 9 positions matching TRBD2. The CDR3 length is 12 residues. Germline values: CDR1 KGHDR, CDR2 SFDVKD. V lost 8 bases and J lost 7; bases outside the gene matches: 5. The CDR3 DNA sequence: TGTGCCACCACTAGCGGGGACAATGAGCAGTACTTC. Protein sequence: CATTSGDNEQYF.

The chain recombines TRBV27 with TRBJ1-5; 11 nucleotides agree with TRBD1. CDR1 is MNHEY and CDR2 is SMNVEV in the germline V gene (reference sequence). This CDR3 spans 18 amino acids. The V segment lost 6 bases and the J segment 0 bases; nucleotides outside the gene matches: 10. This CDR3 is CASSSGTGGSYSNQPQHF. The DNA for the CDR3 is TGTGCCAGCAGCTCCGGGACAGGGGGATCTTATAGCAATCAGCCCCAGCATTTT.

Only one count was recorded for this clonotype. CDR3: CSARDPGTANTGELFF. The CDR3 bases are TGCAGTGCTAGAGATCCGGGGACGGCGAACACCGGGGAGCTGTTTTTT. V gene TRBV20-1 combines with J gene TRBJ2-2, with D perhaps matching TRBD1 or TRBD2 (5 bases each). Per germline, CDR1 DFQATT and CDR2 SNEGSKA (reference sequence). This CDR3 contains 16 residues. V lost 0 bases and J lost 0, with 11 bases in between.

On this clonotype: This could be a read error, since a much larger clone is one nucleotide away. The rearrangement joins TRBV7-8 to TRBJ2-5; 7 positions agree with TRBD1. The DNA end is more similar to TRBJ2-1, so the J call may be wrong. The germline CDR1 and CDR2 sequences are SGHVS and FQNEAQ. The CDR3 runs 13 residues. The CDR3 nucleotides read TGTGCCAGCAGCTCGGGACAGCAAGAGACCCAGTTCTTC. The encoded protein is CASSSGQQETQFF.

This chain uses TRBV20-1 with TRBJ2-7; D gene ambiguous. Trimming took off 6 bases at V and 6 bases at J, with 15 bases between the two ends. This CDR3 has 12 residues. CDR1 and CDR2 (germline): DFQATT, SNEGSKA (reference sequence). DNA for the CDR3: TGCAGTGCCCAGAAAATTACGAGCGAGCAGTACTTC. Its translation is CSAQKITSEQYF.

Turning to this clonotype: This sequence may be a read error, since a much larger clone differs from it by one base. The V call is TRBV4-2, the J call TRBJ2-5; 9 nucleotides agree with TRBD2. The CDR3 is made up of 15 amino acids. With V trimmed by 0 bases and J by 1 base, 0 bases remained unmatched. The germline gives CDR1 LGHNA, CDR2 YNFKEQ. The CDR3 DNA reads TGTGCCAGCAGCCAAGAGCGGGAGGGCCAAGAGACCCAGTACTTC. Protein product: CASSQEREGQETQYF.

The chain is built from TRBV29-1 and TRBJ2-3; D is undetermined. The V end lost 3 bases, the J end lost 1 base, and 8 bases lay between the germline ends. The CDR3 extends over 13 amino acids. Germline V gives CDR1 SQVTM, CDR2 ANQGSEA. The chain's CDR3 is CSVDTGGTDTQYF. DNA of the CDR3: TGCAGCGTTGACACTGGCGGCACAGATACGCAGTATTTT.

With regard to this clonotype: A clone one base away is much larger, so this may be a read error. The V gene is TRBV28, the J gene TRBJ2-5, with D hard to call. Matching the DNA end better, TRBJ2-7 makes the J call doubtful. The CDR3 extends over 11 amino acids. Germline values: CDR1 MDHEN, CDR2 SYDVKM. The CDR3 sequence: CASGSFYEQYF. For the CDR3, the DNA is TGTGCCAGCGGTTCCTTCTACGAGCAGTACTTC.

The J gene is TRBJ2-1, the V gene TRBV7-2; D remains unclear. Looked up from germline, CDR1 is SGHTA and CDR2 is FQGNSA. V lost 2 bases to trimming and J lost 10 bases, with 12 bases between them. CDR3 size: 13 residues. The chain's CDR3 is CASSLNVNYEQFF. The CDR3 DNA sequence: TGTGCCAGCAGCTTAAACGTTAACTACGAGCAGTTCTTC. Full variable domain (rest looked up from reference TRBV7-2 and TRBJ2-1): GAGVSQSPSNKVTEKGKDVELRCDPISGHTALYWYRQSLGQGLEFLIYFQGNSAPDKSGLPSDRFSAERTGGSVSTLTIQRTQQEDSAVYLCASSLNVNYEQFFGPGTRLTVL.

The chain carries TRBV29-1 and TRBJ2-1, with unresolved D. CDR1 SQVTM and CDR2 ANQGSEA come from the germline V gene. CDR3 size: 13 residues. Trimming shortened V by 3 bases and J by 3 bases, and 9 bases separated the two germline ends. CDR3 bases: TGCAGCGTTGATGCAGGATTCTACAATGAGCAGTTCTTC. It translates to CSVDAGFYNEQFF.

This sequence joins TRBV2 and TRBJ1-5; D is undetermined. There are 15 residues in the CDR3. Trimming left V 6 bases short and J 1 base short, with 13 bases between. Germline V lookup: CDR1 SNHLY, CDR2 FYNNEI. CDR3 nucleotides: TGTGCCAGCAGCCTCGGGCGGGGAAGCAATCAGCCCCAGCATTTT. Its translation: CASSLGRGSNQPQHF.

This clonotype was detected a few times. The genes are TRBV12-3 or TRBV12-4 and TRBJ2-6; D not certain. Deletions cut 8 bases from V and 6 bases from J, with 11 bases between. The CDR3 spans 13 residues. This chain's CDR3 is CASGQTEANVLTF. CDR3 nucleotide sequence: TGTGCCAGCGGGCAGACGGAGGCCAACGTCCTGACTTTC.

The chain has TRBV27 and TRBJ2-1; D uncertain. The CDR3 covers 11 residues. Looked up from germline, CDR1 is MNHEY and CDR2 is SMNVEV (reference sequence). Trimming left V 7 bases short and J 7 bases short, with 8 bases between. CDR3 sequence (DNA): TGTGCCAGCAAAAGGAATAATGAGCAGTTCTTC. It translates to CASKRNNEQFF.

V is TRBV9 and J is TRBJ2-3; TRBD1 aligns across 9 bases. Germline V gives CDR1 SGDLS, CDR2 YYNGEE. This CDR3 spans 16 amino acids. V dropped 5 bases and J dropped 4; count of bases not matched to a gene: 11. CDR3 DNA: TGTGCCAGCAGTCCCACCGGGACAGGGTTCTCAGATACGCAGTATTTT. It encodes CASSPTGTGFSDTQYF.